The entry below describes one T cell receptor (beta chain). The data derive from a study of patients and donors after allogeneic stem cell transplantation. MiXCR, applied by TCRdb to the RT-PCR reads, yields one record per CDR3 protein. The table lists 30,000 to 35,000 distinct CDR3 sequences, around 7% of them singletons. Germline values: CDR1 SEHNR, CDR2 FQNEAQ (reference sequence). V dropped 4 bases and J dropped 9 bases, with 19 bases sitting between them. The CDR3 length is 15 residues. This TCR was sampled from a human donor who was either an allogeneic HSCT recipient or a stem cell or donor lymphocyte infusion donor (not recorded which). It is not recorded whose cells these are; they may come from a transplant donor. The V call is TRBV7-9, the J call TRBJ2-1; unclear D gene. The sample consisted of blood, either unsorted or a sorted T cell fraction (not recorded which). The CDR3 DNA reads TGTGCCAGCAGCTCCTTAGCCAACTACAATGTTGAGCAGTTCTTC. This encodes CASSSLANYNVEQFF.